This T cell receptor (beta chain) emerged from a study of blood T cell repertoires in COVID-19. Whole-study context: Spain, Italy and the United States supplied samples that represented acute and convalescent COVID-19. T cells, B-cell-depleted T cells, or PBMCs supplied cDNA or gDNA.

CDR1 and CDR2 (germline): MDHEN, SYDVKM. J lost 0 bases, V lost 6 bases, and 2 bases had no gene match. CDR3 length equals 15 residues. Participants, 18 to 89 years old, spanned approximately 25 US areas. Cohort assignment relied on participant-reported clinical history. Produced via immunoSEQ multiplex PCR; TCRdb's table is partial and in-frame only. The repertoire has about 170,000 clones, approximately 82% of them found once; the top ten carry 3.6%. This clone has just one count. This chain links TRBV28 with TRBJ2-6, with 7 bases aligning to TRBD1. The receptor was derived from a woman in her fifties or sixties in a cohort exposed to, infected with or recovered from COVID-19 (not recorded which). Sequencing input: PBMCs or T cells enriched from blood (not recorded which). The CDR3 DNA reads TGTGCCAGCAGGTCAGGGGGCTCTGGGGCCAACGTCCTGACTTTC. Its translation: CASRSGGSGANVLTF.